The clone carrying this TCR beta chain was recorded once. The CDR3 is made up of 12 amino acids. Trimming cost V 3 bases and J 2 bases, with 3 bases left between them. Looked up from germline, CDR1 is SEHNR and CDR2 is FQNEAQ (reference sequence). Study processing details: Reference gene primer amplification gave nucleated cell count estimates. The data were produced by immunoSEQ multiplex PCR, yet TCRdb's version contains in-frame clones alone and is incomplete. D and trimming were read from the DNA, whereas the V and J calls and clone size are those reported in that table. This sample yields around 250,000 clones, of which over 80% are seen a single time; 1.5% belongs to the top ten. The data were taken from a study of blood T cell repertoires in COVID-19. Study-wide context: Italy, Spain and the United States were the sources of the convalescent and acute COVID-19 samples. PBMCs, B-cell-depleted T cells, or T cells were the source of the cDNA or gDNA that made up the material.

This sequence originates from a woman aged 35 to 49 who had recovered from COVID-19. The V gene is TRBV7-9, the J gene TRBJ2-3; no clear D. Sample: peripheral blood. The CDR3 sequence is CASSFITDTQYF. In nucleotides, the CDR3 is TGTGCCAGCAGCTTCATCACAGATACGCAGTATTTT. The variable domain in full, completed from reference TRBV7-9 and TRBJ2-3, reads DTGVSQNPRHKITKRGQNVTFRCDPISEHNRLYWYRQTLGQGPEFLTYFQNEAQLEKSRLLSDRFSAERPKGSFSTLEIQRTEQGDSAMYLCASSFITDTQYFGPGTRLTVL.